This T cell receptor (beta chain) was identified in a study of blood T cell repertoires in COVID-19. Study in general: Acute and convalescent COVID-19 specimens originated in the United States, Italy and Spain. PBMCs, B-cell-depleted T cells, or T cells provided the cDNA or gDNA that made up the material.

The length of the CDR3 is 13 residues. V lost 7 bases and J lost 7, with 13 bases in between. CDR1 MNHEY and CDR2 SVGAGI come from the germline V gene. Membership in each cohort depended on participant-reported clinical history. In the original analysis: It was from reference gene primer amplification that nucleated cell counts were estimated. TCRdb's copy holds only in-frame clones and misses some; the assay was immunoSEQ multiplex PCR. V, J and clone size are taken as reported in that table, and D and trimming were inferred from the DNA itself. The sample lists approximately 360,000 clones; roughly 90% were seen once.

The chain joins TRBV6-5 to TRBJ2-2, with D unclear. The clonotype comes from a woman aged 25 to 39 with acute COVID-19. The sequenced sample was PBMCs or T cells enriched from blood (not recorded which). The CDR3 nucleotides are TGTGCCAGCACAGGCAGGTTTGTCGGGGAGCTGTTTTTT. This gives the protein CASTGRFVGELFF.